This T cell receptor beta chain was obtained from a study of blood T cell repertoires in COVID-19. Study in general: PBMCs, B-cell-depleted T cells, or T cells were the source of the cDNA or gDNA that made up the material.

Clones were sequenced by immunoSEQ multiplex PCR, and TCRdb holds only the in-frame ones, with some missing. The sample carries fewer than 250,000 clones, 75% to 90% recorded once. CDR1 is MDHEN and CDR2 is SYDVKM in the germline V gene. This CDR3 comprises 16 residues. With V trimmed by 3 bases and J by 2 bases, 3 bases remained unmatched. Recruits, aged about 18 to 100 years, lived in 24 US areas. Within 2 weeks before study entry, exposed participants met a COVID-19 case. The receptor was derived from a man aged 50 to 60 who had been exposed to COVID-19. The sample consisted of PBMCs or T cells enriched from blood (not recorded which). This chain joins TRBV28 and TRBJ2-1; 11 positions match TRBD2. The CDR3 DNA follows: TGTGCCAGCAGTTTTAGCGGGAGGGGCACCTACAATGAGCAGTTCTTC. It encodes CASSFSGRGTYNEQFF.